What follows are 27 T cell receptor beta chains derived from one specimen sequenced in a study of shared clonotypes between healthy human individuals. Terminally differentiated effector memory CD45RA+ cells were excluded from the naive CD8 cells, which were CD45RO-negative and positively selected for CCR7. Measured with immunoSEQ multiplex PCR; TCRdb has only the in-frame clones, and not every one. The table has roughly 590,000 clones, nearly 97% seen once. The sequenced material came from naive CD8+ T cells sorted from blood. These receptors were obtained from a woman aged 30 to 39 in good health.

The chain is built from TRBV4-2 and TRBJ2-5; perhaps TRBD2 as D (6 bases). The length of the CDR3 is 15 residues. Germline CDR1 and CDR2: LGHNA and YNFKEQ. V dropped 0 bases and J dropped 4 bases, with 12 bases sitting between them. In DNA form, the CDR3 reads TGTGCCAGCAGCCAAGAGAGCGGGCGGGGAGAGACCCAGTACTTC. Its translation: CASSQESGRGETQYF.

The chain links TRBV28 to TRBJ2-7; TRBD2 might be the D (6 bases). The CDR3 is 13 residues long. Germline CDR1 and CDR2: MDHEN and SYDVKM. V dropped 6 bases and J dropped 6 bases, with 15 bases sitting between them. The CDR3 protein is CASRAEGPLEQYF. CDR3 DNA: TGTGCCAGCAGGGCGGAGGGACCCCTCGAGCAGTACTTC.

This clone is a singleton in its sample. V is TRBV29-1 and J is TRBJ2-1, with 11 bases that match TRBD2. The V segment lost 7 bases and the J segment 5 bases; nucleotides outside the gene matches: 7. CDR1 SQVTM and CDR2 ANQGSEA come from the germline V gene. The CDR3 runs to 14 residues. Written as DNA, the CDR3 is TGCAGCGGTCGAGGGACTAGCGGCAACAATGAGCAGTTCTTC. It is translated as CSGRGTSGNNEQFF.

The gene calls are TRBV28 and TRBJ2-7; no reliable D call. V dropped 4 bases and J dropped 5 bases, with 6 bases sitting between them. This CDR3 contains 11 residues. The germline V gene encodes CDR1 MDHEN and CDR2 SYDVKM. The CDR3 DNA follows: TGTGCCAGCAGTTGGGCTAACGAGCAGTACTTC. It yields the protein CASSWANEQYF.

The chain is built from TRBV19 and TRBJ2-7; 8 bases are shared with TRBD1. Germline V gene data show CDR1 as LNHDA and CDR2 as SQIVND (reference sequence). V shed 1 base, J shed 4 bases, and the junction held 6 bases outside the gene matches. The CDR3 contains 15 residues. The CDR3 DNA follows: TGTGCCAGTAGTATAGGGACAGGGTATTCATACGAGCAGTACTTC. Protein: CASSIGTGYSYEQYF.

V and J are TRBV4-1 and TRBJ2-2; a possible D gene is TRBD1 (6 bases). There are 14 residues in the CDR3. V shed 7 bases and J shed 4 bases, with 13 bases lying between them. The germline V gene has CDR1 MGHRA and CDR2 YSYEKL. The CDR3 loop is CASTGQGRTGELFF. CDR3 in DNA: TGCGCCAGCACTGGGCAGGGGCGCACCGGGGAGCTGTTTTTT.

The V gene is TRBV23-1, the J gene TRBJ2-7, with 8 bases fitting TRBD2. TRBV23-1 is designated an ORF whose function remains uncertain. This CDR3 has 16 amino acids. The V and J ends lost 0 bases and 4 bases, in that order; junction bases with no gene match: 8. In DNA, the CDR3 is TGCGCCAGCAGTCAATCGTTGGGCGGCGGGGGGTACGAGCAGTACTTC. Encoded protein: CASSQSLGGGGYEQYF.

The chain links TRBV7-6 to TRBJ2-7, with TRBD1 identical over 7 bases. Germline-derived CDR1 and CDR2 are SGHVS and FNYEAQ. Trimming removed 5 bases from V and 5 bases from J; junction bases left unmatched: 6. This CDR3 is 13 amino acids long. The CDR3: CASSPQGSHEQYF. The CDR3 region has the DNA TGTGCCAGCAGCCCACAGGGGTCCCACGAGCAGTACTTC.

This chain uses TRBV5-1 with TRBJ2-7, with TRBD2 matching 8 bases. This CDR3 region has 16 residues. Germline lookup yields CDR1 SGHRS and CDR2 YFSETQ. J lost 6 bases, V lost 0 bases, and 11 bases had no gene match. The CDR3 spells CASSLAPGLEIAEQYF. DNA of the CDR3: TGCGCCAGCAGCTTGGCGCCGGGACTAGAAATCGCCGAGCAGTACTTC. The full variable domain, its missing parts supplied by reference TRBV5-1 and TRBJ2-7, is KAGVTQTPRYLIKTRGQQVTLSCSPISGHRSVSWYQQTPGQGLQFLFEYFSETQRNKGNFPGRFSGRQFSNSRSEMNVSTLELGDSALYLCASSLAPGLEIAEQYFGPGTRLTVT.

The chain carries TRBV29-1 and TRBJ2-3, with 8 positions matching TRBD1. Trimming took 7 bases from V and 1 from J; bases not matched to a gene: 10. The germline gives CDR1 SQVTM, CDR2 ANQGSEA. CDR3 length: 15 residues. In nucleotides, the CDR3 is TGCAGCGGGCTCGCAGGGGGCTGGGGCACAGATACGCAGTATTTT. Translated, it gives CSGLAGGWGTDTQYF.

V is TRBV7-8 and J is TRBJ1-5; D call uncertain. The V gene's germline CDR1 is SGHVS and CDR2 FQNEAQ. V was shortened by 2 bases and J by 0 bases, with 11 bases between the two germline ends. This CDR3 has 16 amino acids. In DNA, the CDR3 is TGTGCCAGCAGCTTATGGACTGGTAATAGCAATCAGCCCCAGCATTTT. Amino acid sequence: CASSLWTGNSNQPQHF.

This chain uses TRBV7-9 with TRBJ1-4; D gene unclear. V was cut by 1 base and J by 5 bases, with 11 bases left in between. There are 15 residues in the CDR3. CDR1 and CDR2 (germline): SEHNR, FQNEAQ (reference sequence). The CDR3 coding sequence is TGTGCCAGCAGCTTAGGGAGGGCCCTGAATGAAAAACTGTTTTTT. It specifies CASSLGRALNEKLFF.

About this clone itself: The junction departs from the called germline gene at one end, perhaps through a read error. Other DNA sequences in the sample encode the same CDR3. The chain joins TRBV4-1 to TRBJ2-7, with a weak D call TRBD2 (5 bases). This CDR3 is built from 11 residues. Germline CDR1 and CDR2: MGHRA and YSYEKL. For the CDR3, the DNA is TGTGCCAGCAGCCAAGAGGGAGAGCAGTACTTC. Its translation is CASSQEGEQYF.

V usage is TRBV5-6 and J usage is TRBJ2-1; no clear D. Germline CDR1 SGHDT, CDR2 YYEEEE. Trimming took off 2 bases at V and 7 bases at J, with 4 bases between the two ends. This CDR3 has 11 amino acids. The CDR3 loop reads CASSLMNEQFF. CDR3 sequence (DNA): TGTGCCAGCAGCTTAATGAATGAGCAGTTCTTC.

In this sample, this clone turned up once. The CDR3 coding sequence is TGTGCCAGCAGTAAAATTCGCCGACAGGGGGCCTATGAGCAGTTCTTC. Encoded protein: CASSKIRRQGAYEQFF. The chain uses TRBV2 and TRBJ2-1; 10 bases are a match to TRBD1. The CDR3 has 16 residues. With V trimmed by 5 bases and J by 8 bases, 12 bases remained unmatched. Germline CDR1 reads SNHLY; CDR2 reads FYNNEI.

The chain recombines TRBV27 with TRBJ2-1; 8 positions agree with TRBD2. CDR1 is MNHEY, CDR2 SMNVEV, per germline (reference sequence). The CDR3 runs to 13 residues. Germline trimming cut 3 bases from V and 8 bases from J; bases unmatched to any gene: 3. This CDR3 is CASSFTSGHEQFF. The CDR3 coding sequence is TGTGCCAGCAGTTTTACTAGCGGCCATGAGCAGTTCTTC.

CDR3 in amino acids: CASMPGLTSYEQYF. The CDR3 DNA sequence: TGTGCCAGCATGCCGGGACTAACCTCCTACGAGCAGTACTTC. The rearrangement joins TRBV2 to TRBJ2-7, with 7 bases that match TRBD2. Germline CDR1 is SNHLY and CDR2 is FYNNEI. This CDR3 comprises 14 residues. J gave up 0 bases and V 7 bases, and 6 bases lay outside the gene matches. Combining the CDR3 with reference TRBV2 and TRBJ2-7 gives the whole variable domain EPEVTQTPSHQVTQMGQEVILRCVPISNHLYFYWYRQILGQKVEFLVSFYNNEISEKSEIFDDQFSVERPDGSNFTLKIRSTKLEDSAMYFCASMPGLTSYEQYFGPGTRLTVT.

The chain has TRBV7-6 and TRBJ2-5; TRBD2 agrees at 12 bases. The ends lost 5 bases at V and 4 bases at J; junction bases unmatched: 17. Germline V lookup: CDR1 SGHVS, CDR2 FNYEAQ. The CDR3 length is 19 residues. Written as DNA, the CDR3 is TGTGCCAGCAGCATCCACCCACCGGGACAGGGACTAGCGGGAGAGACCCAGTACTTC. This codes for CASSIHPPGQGLAGETQYF.

This chain uses TRBV28 with TRBJ2-1; 11 bases match TRBD1. Germline lookup yields CDR1 MDHEN and CDR2 SYDVKM. Trimming removed 2 bases from V and 8 bases from J; junction bases left unmatched: 5. The CDR3 spans 15 residues. DNA for the CDR3: TGTGCCAGCAGTTTAGGGGGACAGGGGGTACATGAGCAGTTCTTC. This gives the protein CASSLGGQGVHEQFF.

The chain links TRBV19 to TRBJ1-2, with D tentatively TRBD1 (5 bases). CDR1 is LNHDA and CDR2 is SQIVND in the germline V gene (reference sequence). V lost 3 bases and J lost 7, with 9 bases in between. The CDR3 loop spans 12 amino acids. The CDR3 nucleotides read TGTGCCAGTAGTATCGGAGGGGCTGGCTACACCTTC. This translates into CASSIGGAGYTF.

The rearrangement links TRBV19 to TRBJ2-7, with 7 bases aligning to TRBD2. This CDR3 is 13 amino acids long. V was clipped by 3 bases and J by 4 bases; unmatched bases: 3. CDR1 is LNHDA, CDR2 SQIVND, per germline (reference sequence). CDR3 in amino acids: CASSIWGGYEQYF. CDR3 sequence (DNA): TGTGCCAGTAGTATCTGGGGGGGGTACGAGCAGTACTTC.

The V gene is TRBV5-5, the J gene TRBJ2-7; D ambiguous. Per germline, CDR1 SGHKS and CDR2 YYEKEE (reference sequence). V dropped 0 bases and J dropped 1 base, with 5 bases sitting between them. The CDR3 length is 13 residues. CDR3 sequence reads: CASSLARSYEQYF. Written as DNA, the CDR3 is TGTGCCAGCAGCTTGGCCAGGTCCTACGAGCAGTACTTC.

This clone was recorded only once. The J gene is TRBJ1-4, the V gene TRBV6-5; 7 nucleotides agree with TRBD1. This CDR3 has 16 amino acids. Trimming at V came to 0 bases and at J to 7 bases, leaving 8 bases not matched to a gene. CDR1 and CDR2 from the germline V gene are MNHEY and SVGAGI. The CDR3 loop is CASSYSEGASFEKLFF. The CDR3 region has the DNA TGTGCCAGCAGTTACTCGGAGGGGGCATCTTTTGAAAAACTGTTTTTT.

Worth noting for this clone: Other nucleotide sequences from this sample produce the same CDR3. The rearrangement joins TRBV5-1 to TRBJ2-1, with 7 positions matching TRBD1. The CDR3 length is 14 residues. CDR1 and CDR2 from the germline V gene are SGHRS and YFSETQ. V dropped 4 bases and J dropped 6; count of bases not matched to a gene: 7. CDR3 sequence: CASSLGQGVNEQFF. In DNA form, the CDR3 reads TGCGCCAGCAGCCTAGGCCAGGGGGTCAATGAGCAGTTCTTC. Together with reference TRBV5-1 and TRBJ2-1, the CDR3 gives the full variable domain: KAGVTQTPRYLIKTRGQQVTLSCSPISGHRSVSWYQQTPGQGLQFLFEYFSETQRNKGNFPGRFSGRQFSNSRSEMNVSTLELGDSALYLCASSLGQGVNEQFFGPGTRLTVL.

The CDR3 nucleotides are TGTGCCAGCAGCTATGACCTGAGGACTGAAGCTTTCTTT. This gives the protein CASSYDLRTEAFF. The chain couples TRBV5-6 to TRBJ1-1; D is unclear. Trimming removed 3 bases at V and 5 bases at J, with 11 bases between. The CDR3 extends over 13 amino acids. In germline, CDR1 is SGHDT, CDR2 YYEEEE.

The V and J genes are TRBV27 and TRBJ1-2; TRBD1 agrees at 10 bases. The germline V gene encodes CDR1 MNHEY and CDR2 SMNVEV (reference sequence). Unmatched junction bases numbered 14, after V lost 5 bases and J lost 5 bases. The CDR3 contains 17 residues. For the CDR3, the DNA is TGTGCCAGCAGTGGACCGGGACAGGGGCAAATAAGTTATGGCTACACCTTC. Amino acids: CASSGPGQGQISYGYTF.

The V gene is TRBV2, the J gene TRBJ1-1, with D unclear. CDR1 and CDR2 (germline): SNHLY, FYNNEI. The CDR3 runs to 18 residues. V shed 3 bases and J shed 8 bases, with 28 bases lying between them. CDR3 coding DNA: TGTGCCAGCAGTGACAGGTGGAAGGCGCTTGGGGTACGGGCCGAAGCTTTCTTT. Encoded protein: CASSDRWKALGVRAEAFF.